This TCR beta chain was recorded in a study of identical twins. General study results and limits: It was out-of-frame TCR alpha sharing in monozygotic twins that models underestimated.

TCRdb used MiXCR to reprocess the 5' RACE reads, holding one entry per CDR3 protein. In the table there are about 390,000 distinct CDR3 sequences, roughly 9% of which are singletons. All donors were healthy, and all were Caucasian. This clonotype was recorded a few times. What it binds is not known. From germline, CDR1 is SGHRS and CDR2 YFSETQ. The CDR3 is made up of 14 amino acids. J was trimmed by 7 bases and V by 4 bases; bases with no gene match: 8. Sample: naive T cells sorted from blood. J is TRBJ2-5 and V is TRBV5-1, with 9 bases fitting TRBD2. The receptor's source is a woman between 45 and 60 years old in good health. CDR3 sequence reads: CASSEAGGAGTQYF. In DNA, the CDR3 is TGCGCCAGCAGCGAAGCGGGAGGAGCCGGGACCCAGTACTTC.